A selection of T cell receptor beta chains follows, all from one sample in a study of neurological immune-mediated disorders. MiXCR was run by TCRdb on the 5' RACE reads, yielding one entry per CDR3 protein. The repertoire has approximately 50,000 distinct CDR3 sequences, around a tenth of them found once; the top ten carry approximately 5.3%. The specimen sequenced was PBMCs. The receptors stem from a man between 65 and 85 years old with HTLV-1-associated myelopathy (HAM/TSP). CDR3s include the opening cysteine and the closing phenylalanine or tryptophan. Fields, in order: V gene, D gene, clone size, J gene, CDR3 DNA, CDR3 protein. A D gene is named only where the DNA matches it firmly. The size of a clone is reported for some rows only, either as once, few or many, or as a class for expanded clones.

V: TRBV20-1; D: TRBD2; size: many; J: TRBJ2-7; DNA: TGCAGTGCTAGCGAGGTGAAACTAGCGGGAGAGGGAGAGCAGTACTTC; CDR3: CSASEVKLAGEGEQYF
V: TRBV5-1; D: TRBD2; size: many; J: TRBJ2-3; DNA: TGCGCCAGCAGCTCGACTAGCGGGGCCACAGATACGCAGTATTTT; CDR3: CASSSTSGATDTQYF
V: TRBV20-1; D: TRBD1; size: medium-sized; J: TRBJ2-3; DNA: TGCAGTGCCCTTGATCCCAACAGGGGGCGCTCAGATACGCAGTATTTT; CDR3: CSALDPNRGRSDTQYF
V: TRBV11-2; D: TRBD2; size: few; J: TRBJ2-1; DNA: TGTGCCAGCAGCTTATGGGTAATAGCGGGAGCCCGGAGTGAGCAGTTCTTC; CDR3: CASSLWVIAGARSEQFF
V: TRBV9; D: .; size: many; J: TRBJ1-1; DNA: TGTGCCAGCAGCCAGGATAGGGGCACTGAAGCTTTCTTT; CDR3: CASSQDRGTEAFF
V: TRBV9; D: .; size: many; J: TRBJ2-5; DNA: TGTGCCAGCAGCGTAGGCAGGGGCCCGGGCCAAGAGACCCAGTACTTC; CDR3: CASSVGRGPGQETQYF
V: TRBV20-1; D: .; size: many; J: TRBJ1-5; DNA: TGCAGTGCTAATCCAGGCCATCAGCCCCAGCATTTT; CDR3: CSANPGHQPQHF
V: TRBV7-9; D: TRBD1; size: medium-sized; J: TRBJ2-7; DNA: TGTGCCAGCGTTCGGGACAGGGGAAACGAGCAGTACTTC; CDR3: CASVRDRGNEQYF
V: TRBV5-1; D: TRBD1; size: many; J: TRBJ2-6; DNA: TGCGCCAGCCGACCGACAGGGGCTGGGGCCAACGTCCTGACTTTC; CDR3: CASRPTGAGANVLTF
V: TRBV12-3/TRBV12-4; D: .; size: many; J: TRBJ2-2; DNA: TGTGCCAGCAGTTTAGTTGGACTTACGAACACCGGGGAGCTGTTTTTT; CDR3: CASSLVGLTNTGELFF
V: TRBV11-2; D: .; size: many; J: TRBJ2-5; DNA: TGTGCCAGCAGCCTCTGGACTGGCTCGGGAGCAGAGACCCAGTACTTC; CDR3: CASSLWTGSGAETQYF
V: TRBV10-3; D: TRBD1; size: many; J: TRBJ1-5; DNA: TGTGCCATCAGTGACCGGACAGGGGACCAGCCCCAGCATTTT; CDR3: CAISDRTGDQPQHF
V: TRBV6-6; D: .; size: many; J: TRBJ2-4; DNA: TGTGCCAGCAGTTACACGGGCAAGGCCAAAAACATTCAGTACTTC; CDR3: CASSYTGKAKNIQYF
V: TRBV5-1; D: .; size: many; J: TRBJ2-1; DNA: TGCGCCAGCAGCTTAGACGCACTGGGCGAGCAGTTCTTC; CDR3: CASSLDALGEQFF
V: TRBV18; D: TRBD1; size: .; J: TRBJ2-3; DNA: TGTGCCAGCTCACGTGGACAGGGCTACACAGATACGCAGTATTTT; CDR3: CASSRGQGYTDTQYF
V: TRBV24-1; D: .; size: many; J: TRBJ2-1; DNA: TGTGCCACGGAACGGGGTTTTGGTGAGCAGTTCTTC; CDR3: CATERGFGEQFF
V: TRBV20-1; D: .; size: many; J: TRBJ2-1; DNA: TGCAGTGCTAGTCGAACTAGCACCAATGAGCAGTTCTTC; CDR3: CSASRTSTNEQFF
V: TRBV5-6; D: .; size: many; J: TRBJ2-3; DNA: TGTGCCAGCAGCTTGGGGACCACAGATACGCAGTATTTT; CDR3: CASSLGTTDTQYF
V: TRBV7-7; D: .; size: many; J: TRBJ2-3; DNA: TGTGCCAGCAGCTTAGCGAAGGGAGATACGCAGTATTTT; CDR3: CASSLAKGDTQYF
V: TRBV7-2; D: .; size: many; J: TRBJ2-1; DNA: TGTGCCAGCAGCTCGCCCGGGTCCTCTTTGGGGGGCCACAATGAGCAGTTCTTC; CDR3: CASSSPGSSLGGHNEQFF
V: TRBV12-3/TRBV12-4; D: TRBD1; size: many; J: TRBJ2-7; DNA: TGTGCCAGCAGTTTAGCAAGACAGGGGGTCTTTTTC; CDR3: CASSLARQGVFF
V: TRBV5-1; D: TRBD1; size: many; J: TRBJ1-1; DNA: TGCGCCAGCAGCTTACTAGGGGGCGGGACTGAAGCTTTCTTT; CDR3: CASSLLGGGTEAFF
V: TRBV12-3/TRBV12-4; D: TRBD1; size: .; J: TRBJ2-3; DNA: TGTGCCAGCAGTTCCAAACAGGGGGCAGATACGCAGTATTTT; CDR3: CASSSKQGADTQYF
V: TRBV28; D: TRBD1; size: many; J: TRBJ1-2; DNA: TGTGCCAGCGCGACAGGGGGCAATAACTATGGCTACACCTTC; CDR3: CASATGGNNYGYTF
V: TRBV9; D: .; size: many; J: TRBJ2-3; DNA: TGTGCCAGCAGCGTAGGTGGTCAGGCTACCACAGATACGCAGTATTTT; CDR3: CASSVGGQATTDTQYF
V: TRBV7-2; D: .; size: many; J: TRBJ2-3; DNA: TGTGCCAGCAGCCAGAGGACAGATACGCAGTATTTT; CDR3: CASSQRTDTQYF
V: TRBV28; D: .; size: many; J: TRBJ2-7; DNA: TGTGCCAGCAGGACAGATACTTACGAGCAGTACTTC; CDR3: CASRTDTYEQYF
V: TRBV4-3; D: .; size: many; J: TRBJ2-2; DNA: TGCGCCAGCAGCCAAGATCTGGTTCCCGGGGAGCTGTTTTTT; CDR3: CASSQDLVPGELFF
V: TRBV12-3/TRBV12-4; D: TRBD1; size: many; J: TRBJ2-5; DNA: TGTGCCAGCAGTTTCGGGACAGGGGAAGAGACCCAGTACTTC; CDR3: CASSFGTGEETQYF
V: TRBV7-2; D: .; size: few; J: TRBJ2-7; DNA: TGTGCCAGCAGCTCCCAAGCGGGCGAGTCCTACGAGCAGTACTTC; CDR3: CASSSQAGESYEQYF
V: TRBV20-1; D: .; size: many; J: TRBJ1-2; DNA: TGCAGTGCTAGTTCGATCAGGGGTTTGGGGTATGGCTACACCTTC; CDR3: CSASSIRGLGYGYTF
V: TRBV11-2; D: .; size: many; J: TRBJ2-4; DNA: TGTGCCAGCAGCTCATGGGACCAGGCCAAAAACATTCAGTACTTC; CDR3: CASSSWDQAKNIQYF
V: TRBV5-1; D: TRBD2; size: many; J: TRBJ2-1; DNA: TGCGCCAGCAGCCGGACTAGCGGGAGGGACAATGAGCAGTTCTTC; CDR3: CASSRTSGRDNEQFF
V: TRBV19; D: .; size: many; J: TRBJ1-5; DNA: TGTGCCAGTAGTATACGAGGAAGCAATCAGCCCCAGCATTTT; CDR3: CASSIRGSNQPQHF
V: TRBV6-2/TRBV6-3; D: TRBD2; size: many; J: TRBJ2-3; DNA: TGTGCCAGCAGTTCCTATCCTAGCGGGAGATCCGATACGCAGTATTTT; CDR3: CASSSYPSGRSDTQYF
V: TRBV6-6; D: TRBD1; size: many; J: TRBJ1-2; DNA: TGTGCCAGCAGTTACTCGCGCGACAGGGGTTATAACTATGGCTACACCTTC; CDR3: CASSYSRDRGYNYGYTF
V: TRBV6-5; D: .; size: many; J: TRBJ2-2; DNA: TGTGCCAGCAGTTACCGGCAGAAAAGGGGGGAGCTGTTTTTT; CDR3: CASSYRQKRGELFF
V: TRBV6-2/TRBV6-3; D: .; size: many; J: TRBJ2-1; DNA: TGTGCCAGCAGCCCCCCTAGGTATAGAGCGGAGATTAATGAGCAGTTCTTC; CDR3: CASSPPRYRAEINEQFF
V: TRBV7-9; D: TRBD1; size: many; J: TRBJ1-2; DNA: TGTGCCAGCAGCGACCCCGGACAGGCCCAATTC; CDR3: CASSDPGQAQF
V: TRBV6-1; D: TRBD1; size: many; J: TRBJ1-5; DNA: TGTGCCAGCAGACCCGGAACAGGGGGCTTGCAGCCCCAGCATTTT; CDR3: CASRPGTGGLQPQHF
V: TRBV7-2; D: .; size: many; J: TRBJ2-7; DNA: TGTGCCAGCAGCTTAACCCAGACAGACTACGAGCAGTACTTC; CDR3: CASSLTQTDYEQYF
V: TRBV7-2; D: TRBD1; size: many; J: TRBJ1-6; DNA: TGTGCCAGCAGCTTAGCCCCCTACAGGGGAAGAACTAATTCACCCCTCCACTTT; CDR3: CASSLAPYRGRTNSPLHF
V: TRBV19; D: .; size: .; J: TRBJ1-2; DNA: TGTGCCAGTAGTATTCGTCAGGTTGGTGGCTACACCTTC; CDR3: CASSIRQVGGYTF
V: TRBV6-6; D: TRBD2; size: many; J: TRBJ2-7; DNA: TGTGCCAGTCAGCGGGACCCTTCCTACGAGCAGTACTTC; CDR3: CASQRDPSYEQYF
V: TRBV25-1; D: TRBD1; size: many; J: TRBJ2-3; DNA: TGTGCCAGCAGTGCACAGGGGGGAGGCACAGATACGCAGTATTTT; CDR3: CASSAQGGGTDTQYF
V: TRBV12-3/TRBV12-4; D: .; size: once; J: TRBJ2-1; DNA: .; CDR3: CASSFYICSAKALAGYNEQFF
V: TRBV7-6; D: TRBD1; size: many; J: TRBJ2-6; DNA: TGTGCCAGCAGCCCCGGGACAGGGGCCGGGGCCAACGTCCTGACTTTC; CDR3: CASSPGTGAGANVLTF
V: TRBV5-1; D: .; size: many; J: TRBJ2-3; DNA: TGCGCCAGCAGCTTGTACGCAGGGACTAGCACAGATACGCAGTATTTT; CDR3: CASSLYAGTSTDTQYF
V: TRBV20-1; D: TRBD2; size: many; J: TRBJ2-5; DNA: TGCAGTGCGGTGCCCCTAGCGGGGGGGCAAGAGACCCAGTACTTC; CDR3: CSAVPLAGGQETQYF
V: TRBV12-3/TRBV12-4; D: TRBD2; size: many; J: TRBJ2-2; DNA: TGTGCCAGCAGTTTTTCAGCGGGAGGGCCTGGGTTTGGGCCCGGGGAGCTGTTTTTT; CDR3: CASSFSAGGPGFGPGELFF
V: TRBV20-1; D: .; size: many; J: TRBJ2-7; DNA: TGCAGTGCTAGTTCGGCGGGGGCCAGTCAGTACTTC; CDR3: CSASSAGASQYF
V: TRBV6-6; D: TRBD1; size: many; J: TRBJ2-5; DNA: TGTGCCAGCACCGGGGACAGGGCAGAGACCCAGTACTTC; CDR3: CASTGDRAETQYF
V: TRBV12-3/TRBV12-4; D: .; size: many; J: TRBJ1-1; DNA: TGTGCCAGCAGTTCCCTATTATTCGGGGACACTGAAGCTTTCTTT; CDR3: CASSSLLFGDTEAFF
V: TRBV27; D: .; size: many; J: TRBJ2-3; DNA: TGTGCCAGCAACCAGCGGGCGGGCCGGAGGGATACGCAGTATTTT; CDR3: CASNQRAGRRDTQYF
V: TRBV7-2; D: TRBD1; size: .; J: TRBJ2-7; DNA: TGTGCCAGCAGCTTGACACAGGGGAACCCCTACGAGCAGTACTTC; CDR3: CASSLTQGNPYEQYF
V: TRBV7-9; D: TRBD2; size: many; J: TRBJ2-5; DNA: TGTGCGAGCGGGGTCTTGGAGACCCAGTACTTC; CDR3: CASGVLETQYF
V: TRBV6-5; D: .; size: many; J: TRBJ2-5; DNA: TGTGCCAGCAGTTACCAACGAAGGGAGACCCAGTACTTC; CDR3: CASSYQRRETQYF
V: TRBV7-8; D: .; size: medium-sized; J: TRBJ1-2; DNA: TGTGCCAGCAGCTTAACGAGGGATAACTATGGCTACACCTTC; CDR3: CASSLTRDNYGYTF
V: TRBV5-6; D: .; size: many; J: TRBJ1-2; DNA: TGTGCCAGCAGCTTAGGGGGGGCCTGGGGCTACACCTTC; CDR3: CASSLGGAWGYTF
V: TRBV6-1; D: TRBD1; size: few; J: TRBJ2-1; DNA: TGTGCCAGCAGTGAATTCGGACAGGGGTTCGATGAGCAGTTCTTC; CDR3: CASSEFGQGFDEQFF